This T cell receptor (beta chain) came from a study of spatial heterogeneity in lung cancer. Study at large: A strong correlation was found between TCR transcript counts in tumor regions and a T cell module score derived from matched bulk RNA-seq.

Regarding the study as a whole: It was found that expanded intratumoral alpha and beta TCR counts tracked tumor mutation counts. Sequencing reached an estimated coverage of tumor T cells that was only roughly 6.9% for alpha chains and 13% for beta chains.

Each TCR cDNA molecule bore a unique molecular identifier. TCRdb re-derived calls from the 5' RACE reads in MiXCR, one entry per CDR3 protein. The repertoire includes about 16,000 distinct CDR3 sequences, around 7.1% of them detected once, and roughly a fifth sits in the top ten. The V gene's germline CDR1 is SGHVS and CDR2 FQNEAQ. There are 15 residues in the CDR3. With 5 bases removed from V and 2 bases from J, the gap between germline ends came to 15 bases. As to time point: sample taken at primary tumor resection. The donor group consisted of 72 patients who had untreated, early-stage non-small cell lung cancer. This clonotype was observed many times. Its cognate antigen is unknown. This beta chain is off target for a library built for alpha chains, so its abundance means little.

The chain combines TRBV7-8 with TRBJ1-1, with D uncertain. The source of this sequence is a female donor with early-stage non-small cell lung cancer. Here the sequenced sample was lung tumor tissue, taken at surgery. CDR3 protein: CASSALTRANTEAFF. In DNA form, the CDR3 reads TGTGCCAGCAGCGCCCTTACCCGGGCAAACACTGAAGCTTTCTTT.